The source of this T cell receptor (beta chain) is a study of blood T cell repertoires in COVID-19. Study as a whole: The United States, Italy and Spain supplied acute and convalescent COVID-19 samples. In each case, the material was cDNA or gDNA derived from T cells, B-cell-depleted T cells, or PBMCs.

Study processing details: Amplified reference gene primers provided the basis for estimating nucleated cell counts. Sequencing used immunoSEQ multiplex PCR; TCRdb keeps in-frame clones, though not all of them. The V and J calls and clone size come from that table; D and trimming were worked out from the DNA. Of roughly 95,000 clones in the sample, 75% to 95% were seen once. This CDR3 comprises 13 residues. The germline V gene encodes CDR1 GTSNPN and CDR2 SVGIG (reference sequence). V was trimmed by 0 bases and J by 2 bases, leaving 7 bases between them. The V call is TRBV30, the J call TRBJ1-2, with D hard to call. This receptor was obtained from a woman between 45 and 60 years old in a cohort sampled during active COVID-19. The sample consisted of peripheral blood. The CDR3 is CAWSVQSNYGYTF. DNA for the CDR3: TGTGCCTGGAGTGTACAGAGCAACTATGGCTACACCTTC.